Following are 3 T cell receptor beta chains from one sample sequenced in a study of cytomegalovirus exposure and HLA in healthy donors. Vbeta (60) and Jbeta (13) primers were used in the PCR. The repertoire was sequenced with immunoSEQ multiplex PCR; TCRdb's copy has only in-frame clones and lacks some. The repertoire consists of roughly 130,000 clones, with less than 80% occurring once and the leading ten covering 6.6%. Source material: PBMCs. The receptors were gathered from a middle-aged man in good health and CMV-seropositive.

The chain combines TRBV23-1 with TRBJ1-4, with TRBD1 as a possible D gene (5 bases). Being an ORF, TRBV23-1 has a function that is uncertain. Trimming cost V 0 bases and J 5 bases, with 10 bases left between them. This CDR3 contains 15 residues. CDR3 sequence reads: CASSQSGGDNEKLFF. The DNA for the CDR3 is TGCGCCAGCAGTCAATCGGGGGGGGACAATGAAAAACTGTTTTTT.

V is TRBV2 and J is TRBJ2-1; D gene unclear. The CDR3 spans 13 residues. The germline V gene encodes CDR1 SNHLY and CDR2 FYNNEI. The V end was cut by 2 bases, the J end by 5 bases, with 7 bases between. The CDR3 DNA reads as TGTGCCAGCAGTGAATTGGAGAACAATGAGCAGTTCTTC. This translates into CASSELENNEQFF.

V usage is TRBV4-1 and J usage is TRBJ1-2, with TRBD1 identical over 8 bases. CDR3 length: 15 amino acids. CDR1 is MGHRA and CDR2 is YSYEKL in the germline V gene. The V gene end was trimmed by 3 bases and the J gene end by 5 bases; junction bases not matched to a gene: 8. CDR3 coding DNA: TGCGCCAGCAGCCAGGGACAGGCCTCTCCATATGGCTACACCTTC. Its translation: CASSQGQASPYGYTF.